These T cell receptor beta chains were read from a single sample in a study of blood T cell repertoires in COVID-19. Data came from immunoSEQ multiplex PCR; TCRdb stores just in-frame clones and leaves some out. The sample has fewer than 500,000 clones, approximately 87% seen once. The source material was PBMCs or T cells enriched from blood (not recorded which). Receptors were obtained from a woman aged 30 to 39 with acute COVID-19. The CDR3 runs from the conserved cysteine through the conserved F or W. A D gene is named only where the DNA matches it firmly. Clone size is given for some rows only: seen once, a few or many times, or a class if the clone is expanded.

length	size	J	V	D	DNA	CDR3
16	once	TRBJ2-2	TRBV6-5	TRBD1	TGTGCCAGCAGTTTAATCCGGACAGGGGTTGGCGGGGAGCTGTTTTTT	CASSLIRTGVGGELFF
14	few	TRBJ2-3	TRBV4-2	NA	TGTGCCAGCAGCCAAGGGCTCCGGGACTTTACGCAGTATTTT	CASSQGLRDFTQYF
14	NA	TRBJ1-2	TRBV5-6	TRBD1	TGTGCCAGCAGCCCGGGACAGGCCAACTATGGCTACACCTTC	CASSPGQANYGYTF
14	NA	TRBJ1-5	TRBV12-5	TRBD1	TGTGCTAGTGGTTTGGTGGGACAGGGTCAGCCCCAGCATTTT	CASGLVGQGQPQHF
15	NA	TRBJ1-1	TRBV27	NA	TGTGCCAGCAGTTTTGGGGGGGCATTCGACACTGAAGCTTTCTTT	CASSFGGAFDTEAFF
13	NA	TRBJ2-7	TRBV19	NA	TGTGCCAGTAGTATACCAGGATCCTACGAGCAGTACTTC	CASSIPGSYEQYF
15	NA	TRBJ2-2	TRBV9	NA	TGTGCCAGCAGCGCCTTACAGGGCGGCACCGGGGAGCTGTTTTTT	CASSALQGGTGELFF
16	NA	TRBJ1-1	TRBV4-1	NA	TGCGCCAGCAGCCCCAAAGCGGACAGATCTAACACTGAAGCTTTCTTT	CASSPKADRSNTEAFF
17	few	TRBJ2-1	TRBV27	TRBD1	TGTGCCAGCAGTTTATGGCTGACAGGGGAGATACCCAATGAGCAGTTCTTC	CASSLWLTGEIPNEQFF
16	NA	TRBJ2-3	TRBV5-1	NA	TGCGCCAGCAGCTTGGCCGCCGGTCCGGGGACAGATACGCAGTATTTT	CASSLAAGPGTDTQYF
15	NA	TRBJ1-2	TRBV29-1	NA	TGCAGCGTCGATACACACCGGGACTTAACCTATGGCTACACCTTC	CSVDTHRDLTYGYTF
18	NA	TRBJ2-1	TRBV21-1	NA	TGTGCCAGCAGCAAATTCCTCACAGGGGGGTTGTCCTACAATGAGCAGTTCTTC	CASSKFLTGGLSYNEQFF
12	NA	TRBJ2-7	TRBV20-1	NA	TGCAGTGCTAGTTGGGACAACTACGAGCAGTACTTC	CSASWDNYEQYF
14	NA	TRBJ1-5	TRBV21-1	NA	TGTGCCAGCAGCAAATCAGGGAGCAATCAGCCCCAGCATTTT	CASSKSGSNQPQHF
16	once	TRBJ2-7	TRBV7-9	TRBD2	TGTGCCAGCAGCTTACGGGGACTAGCGGGGGTAGAGGAGCAGTACTTC	CASSLRGLAGVEEQYF
16	once	TRBJ1-6	TRBV2	NA	TGTGCCAGCAGTGAAGCGCCGGCAGGGGATGGTTCACCCCTCCACTTT	CASSEAPAGDGSPLHF
17	NA	TRBJ2-4	TRBV9	TRBD2	TGTGCCAGCAGCGTAGCTGGGACTAGCGGGGGGGCCGACATTCAGTACTTC	CASSVAGTSGGADIQYF
14	NA	TRBJ2-2	TRBV11-2	NA	TGTGCCAGCAGCTTCGGGACTCACACCGGGGAGCTGTTTTTT	CASSFGTHTGELFF
17	few	TRBJ2-3	TRBV20-1	TRBD1	TGCAGTGCTAGTGCCGGTCCGGGACAGGGAATCACAGATACGCAGTATTTT	CSASAGPGQGITDTQYF
15	NA	TRBJ1-1	TRBV7-9	TRBD1	TGTGCCAGCAGCACGGGTGACAGGGCGAACACTGAAGCTTTCTTT	CASSTGDRANTEAFF
15	NA	TRBJ2-2	TRBV9	TRBD2	TGTGCCAGCAGCGGGACTAGCGGGGATACCGGGGAGCTGTTTTTT	CASSGTSGDTGELFF
15	NA	TRBJ1-1	TRBV19	TRBD1	TGTGCCAGTAGTACCGCCGGACAGGTTAACACTGAAGCTTTCTTT	CASSTAGQVNTEAFF
15	NA	TRBJ1-6	TRBV6-2/TRBV6-3	NA	TGTGCCAGCAGTTCCACTGACTCCTATAATTCACCCCTCCACTTT	CASSSTDSYNSPLHF
15	NA	TRBJ2-1	TRBV7-3	NA	TGTGCCAGCAGCTTGCAGGGAAATGCGTACAATGAGCAGTTCTTC	CASSLQGNAYNEQFF
15	NA	TRBJ1-5	TRBV18	NA	TGTGCCAGCTCACCAGTACAGGGTAATTTTGAGCCCCAGCATTTT	CASSPVQGNFEPQHF
13	NA	TRBJ1-1	TRBV19	NA	TGTGCCAGTAGCCCCGCCCCAGGGACTGAAGCTTTCTTT	CASSPAPGTEAFF
13	NA	TRBJ2-5	TRBV11-3	NA	TGTGCCAGCAGCTTAGCCGGCGCTAGGAACCAGTACTTC	CASSLAGARNQYF
19	NA	TRBJ2-6	TRBV5-1	TRBD2	TGCGCCAGCAGTATGGGGACTAGCGGGGGTAGCTCTGGGGCCAACGTCCTGACTTTC	CASSMGTSGGSSGANVLTF
13	NA	TRBJ1-5	TRBV18	NA	TGTGCCAGCTCACCAGATCAGAATCAGCCCCAGCATTTT	CASSPDQNQPQHF
13	NA	TRBJ2-3	TRBV13	NA	TGTGCCAGCGGTCCCCGGGGCACAGATACGCAGTATTTT	CASGPRGTDTQYF
21	NA	TRBJ2-3	TRBV24-1	TRBD2	TGTGCCACCAGTGACTCCGCCCCAGGGACTAGCGGGGCCTCTAGCACAGATACGCAGTATTTT	CATSDSAPGTSGASSTDTQYF
17	NA	TRBJ2-3	TRBV5-6	TRBD2	TGTGCCAGCAGCTTGACTTTAGCGGGGGGGCCAGGGGATACGCAGTATTTT	CASSLTLAGGPGDTQYF
14	NA	TRBJ1-1	TRBV11-2	TRBD1	TGTGCCAGCAGCTTAACAAGCAGGGGGCCTGAAGCTTTCTTT	CASSLTSRGPEAFF